The source of this T cell receptor (beta chain) is a study of blood T cell repertoires in COVID-19 (TCRdb year 2020). In the study overall: Samples covering the acute and convalescent phases of COVID-19 were provided by collaborators in the United States, Italy and Spain. The material from the prospective study consisted of cDNA or gDNA derived from T cells, B-cell-depleted T cells, or PBMCs. Subjects who had been exposed to COVID-19, were actively infected with it, or had recovered from it provided the deeply sampled blood TCRbeta repertoires that made up the dataset. The repertoires were made available in a free public database intended to serve as a resource for research on the immune response to SARS-CoV-2. Samples were obtained from the ongoing ImmuneRACE study (first 160 participants) and from about 1,300 subjects provided by 6 global collaborators. A de-identified subject ID, COVID-19 status, age in years and sex were almost always included in the sample metadata. HLA class I and class II types, where available, came from metadata supplied by the sample provider rather than from assay-based typing.

Each collaborating institution followed its own protocols to collect whole blood in K2EDTA tubes. For TCRbeta analysis, collaborators shipped samples in one of three forms: frozen whole blood, isolated PBMCs, or DNA extracted from either of those sample types. TCRbeta CDR3 regions were amplified from genomic DNA by means of the immunoSEQ Assay, a bias-controlled multiplex PCR. As for how the authors treated the data: Within the assay, amplification of reference gene primers was used to estimate how many nucleated cells each sample contained. To quantify the absolute abundance of each unique TCRbeta CDR3 rearrangement, sequence reads were collapsed and filtered. For each sample, productive Simpson clonality was calculated as the square root of Simpson's diversity index across productive rearrangements. Not all clones reach the TCRdb copy of this immuneACCESS table, which keeps in-frame sequences only. Checked studies attribute under half of the gap to unresolved V genes and leave the rest unexplained. V and J calls and clone size come straight from that table; D and trimming were deduced from the DNA. This sample lists more than 85,000 clones; 85% were detected once. The leading ten clones occupy around 39% of the sample.

For this clone: Its antigen specificity is not known. Per-base qualities were not stored, and no clone one base away is much larger.

On the study overall, not on this receptor specifically: The quantity of clinical and demographic metadata differed by source and by participant and was supplied without curation.

The material sequenced was peripheral blood. This sequence was found in a man older than 75 with acute or convalescent COVID-19.

The CDR3 in this case is CATSDGQVPYEQYF. At the DNA level, the sequence is TGTGCCACCAGTGATGGGCAGGTACCCTACGAGCAGTACTTC. The V gene is TRBV24-1 and the J gene is TRBJ2-7; the D gene cannot be named for sure. The CDR3 measures 14 amino acids from cysteine to phenylalanine. Only CDR3 DNA remains: 42 bases, in frame from the first base. V sheds 3 bases and J sheds 2 bases, leaving 10 bases between their ends. CDR1 and CDR2 are read off the germline V gene as KGHDR and SFDVKD.